This T cell receptor beta chain appears in the sequencing data of a study of T cells in Graves' hyperthyroidism and ophthalmopathy. No progression to ophthalmopathy during 18 months of follow-up defined stable disease. Ten or more counts support this clonotype. RNA transcripts provided the source from which TCR beta CDR3 regions were amplified. Initially, a first-round RT-PCR of the TCR CDR3 employed the HTBI primer set. From the multiplex PCR reads, TCRdb called clonotypes with MiXCR, one entry per CDR3 protein. The table has around 520,000 distinct CDR3 sequences, approximately 15% seen once. This CDR3 is 14 amino acids long. V was pared by 2 bases and J by 8 bases, with 8 bases of the junction left unmatched. Looked up from germline, CDR1 is DFQATT and CDR2 is SNEGSKA (reference sequence).

V is TRBV20-1 and J is TRBJ2-3; 9 bases fit TRBD1. Material: blood. The origin of this receptor is a woman aged 40 to 50 with Graves' hyperthyroidism. CDR3: CSARSGDREPTQYF. CDR3 nucleotides: TGCAGTGCTAGATCCGGGGACAGGGAACCTACGCAGTATTTT.